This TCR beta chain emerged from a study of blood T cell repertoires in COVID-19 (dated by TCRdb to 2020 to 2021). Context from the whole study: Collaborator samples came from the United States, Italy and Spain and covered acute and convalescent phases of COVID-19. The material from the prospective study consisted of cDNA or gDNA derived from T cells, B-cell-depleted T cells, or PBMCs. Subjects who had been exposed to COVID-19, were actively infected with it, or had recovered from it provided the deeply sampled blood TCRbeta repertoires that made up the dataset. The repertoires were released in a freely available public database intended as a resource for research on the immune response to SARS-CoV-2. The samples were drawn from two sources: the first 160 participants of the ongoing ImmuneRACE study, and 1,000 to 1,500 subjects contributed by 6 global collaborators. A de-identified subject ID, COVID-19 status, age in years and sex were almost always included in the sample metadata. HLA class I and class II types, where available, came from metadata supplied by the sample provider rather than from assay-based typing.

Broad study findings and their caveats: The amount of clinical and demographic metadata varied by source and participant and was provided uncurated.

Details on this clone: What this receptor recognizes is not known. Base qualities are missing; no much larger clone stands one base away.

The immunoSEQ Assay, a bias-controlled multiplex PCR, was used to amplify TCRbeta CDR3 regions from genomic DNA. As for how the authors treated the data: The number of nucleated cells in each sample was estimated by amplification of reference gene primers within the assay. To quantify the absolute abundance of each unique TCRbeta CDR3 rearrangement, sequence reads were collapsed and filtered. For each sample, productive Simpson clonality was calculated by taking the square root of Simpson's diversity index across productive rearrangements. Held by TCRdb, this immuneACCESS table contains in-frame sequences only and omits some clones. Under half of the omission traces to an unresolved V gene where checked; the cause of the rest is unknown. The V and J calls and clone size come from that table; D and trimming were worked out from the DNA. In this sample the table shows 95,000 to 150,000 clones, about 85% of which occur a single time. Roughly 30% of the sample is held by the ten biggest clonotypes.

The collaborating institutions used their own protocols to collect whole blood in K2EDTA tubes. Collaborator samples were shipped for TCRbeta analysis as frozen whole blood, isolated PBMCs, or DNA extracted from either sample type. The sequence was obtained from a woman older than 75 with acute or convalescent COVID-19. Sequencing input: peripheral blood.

The nucleotides are TGTGCCAGCAGCTCCGTGAGTCTTGGCTACGAGCAGTACTTC. Its protein is CASSSVSLGYEQYF. The V gene is TRBV7-8 and the J gene is TRBJ2-7; a confident D gene designation cannot be given. V lost 4 bases and J lost 3 bases; the stretch between them is 13 bases long. The CDR3 has 14 amino acids, counting the end cysteine and phenylalanine. Only the CDR3 portion is preserved as DNA: 42 bases, with reading frame beginning at the first base. CDR1 is given as SGHVS and CDR2 as FQNEAQ, both from the germline V gene.